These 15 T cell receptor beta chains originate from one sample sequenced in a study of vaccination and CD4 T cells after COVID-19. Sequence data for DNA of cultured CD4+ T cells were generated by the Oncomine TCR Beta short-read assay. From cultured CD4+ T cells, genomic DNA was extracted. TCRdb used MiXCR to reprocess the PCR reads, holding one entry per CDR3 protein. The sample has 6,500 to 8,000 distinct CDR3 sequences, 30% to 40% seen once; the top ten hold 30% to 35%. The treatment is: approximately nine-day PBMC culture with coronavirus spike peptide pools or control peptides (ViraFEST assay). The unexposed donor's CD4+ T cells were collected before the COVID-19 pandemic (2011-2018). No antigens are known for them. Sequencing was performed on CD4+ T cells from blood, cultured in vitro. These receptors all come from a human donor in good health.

The CDR3 DNA is TGTGCCAGCAGCCACTTCAAGGGAGGCTATGGCTACACCTTC. It yields the protein CASSHFKGGYGYTF. The gene calls are TRBV7-8 and TRBJ1-2; D remains ambiguous. The germline V and J ends were trimmed by 5 bases and 4 bases, with 14 bases remaining between them. The CDR3 is 14 amino acids. The germline gives CDR1 SGHVS, CDR2 FQNEAQ.

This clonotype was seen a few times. The chain's CDR3 is CASSKAWQGKSNQPQHF. The CDR3 DNA sequence: TGTGCCAGCAGCAAAGCATGGCAGGGCAAGAGCAATCAGCCCCAGCATTTT. The rearrangement joins TRBV21-1 to TRBJ1-5; the listed D gene, TRBD1, was not tested against the DNA. TRBV21-1 is a pseudogene locus. This CDR3 has 17 residues.

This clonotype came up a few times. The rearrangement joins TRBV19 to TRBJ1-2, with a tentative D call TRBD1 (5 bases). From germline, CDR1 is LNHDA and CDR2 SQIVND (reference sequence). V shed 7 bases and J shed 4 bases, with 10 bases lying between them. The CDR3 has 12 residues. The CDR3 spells CASITGGYGYTF. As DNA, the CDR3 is TGTGCCAGTATCACAGGTGGCTATGGCTACACCTTC.

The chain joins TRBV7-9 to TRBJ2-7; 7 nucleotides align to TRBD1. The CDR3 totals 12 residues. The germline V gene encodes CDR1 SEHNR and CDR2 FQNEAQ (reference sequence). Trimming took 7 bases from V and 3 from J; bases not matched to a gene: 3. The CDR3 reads CASNPGGYEQYF. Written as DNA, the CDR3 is TGTGCCAGCAACCCAGGGGGCTACGAGCAGTACTTC.

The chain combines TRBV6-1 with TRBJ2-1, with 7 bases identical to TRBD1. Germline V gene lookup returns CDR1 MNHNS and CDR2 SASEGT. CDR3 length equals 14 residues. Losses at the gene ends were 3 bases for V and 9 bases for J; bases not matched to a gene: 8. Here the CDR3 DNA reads TGTGCCAGCAGTGACAGGGGGTCGGGCAGTGAGCAGTTCTTC. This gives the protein CASSDRGSGSEQFF.

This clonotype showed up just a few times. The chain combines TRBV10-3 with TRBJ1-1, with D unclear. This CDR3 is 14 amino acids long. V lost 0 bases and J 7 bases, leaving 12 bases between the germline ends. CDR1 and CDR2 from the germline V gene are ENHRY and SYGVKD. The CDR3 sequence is CAISESRAASEAFF. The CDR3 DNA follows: TGTGCCATCAGTGAGTCGAGGGCAGCAAGTGAAGCTTTCTTT.

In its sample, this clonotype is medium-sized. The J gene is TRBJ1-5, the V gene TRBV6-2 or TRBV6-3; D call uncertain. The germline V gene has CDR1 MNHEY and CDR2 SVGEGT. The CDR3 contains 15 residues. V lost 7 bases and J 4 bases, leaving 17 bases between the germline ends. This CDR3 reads CASTKAAAPNQPQHF. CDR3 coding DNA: TGTGCCAGCACAAAGGCCGCAGCGCCGAATCAGCCCCAGCATTTT.

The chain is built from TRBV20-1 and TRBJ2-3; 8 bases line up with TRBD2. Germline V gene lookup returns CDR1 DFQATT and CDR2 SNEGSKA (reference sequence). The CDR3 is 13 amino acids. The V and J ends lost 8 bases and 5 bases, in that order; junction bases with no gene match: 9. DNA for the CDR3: TGCAGTAGTTCCGGGAGGGTTGAAGATACGCAGTATTTT. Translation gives CSSSGRVEDTQYF.

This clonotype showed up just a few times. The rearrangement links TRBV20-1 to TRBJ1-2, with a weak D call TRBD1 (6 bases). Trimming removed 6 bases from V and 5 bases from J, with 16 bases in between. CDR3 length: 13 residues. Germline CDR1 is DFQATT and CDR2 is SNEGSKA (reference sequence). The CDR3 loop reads CSANPGTLYGYTF. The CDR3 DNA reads TGCAGTGCGAACCCCGGGACACTTTATGGCTACACCTTC.

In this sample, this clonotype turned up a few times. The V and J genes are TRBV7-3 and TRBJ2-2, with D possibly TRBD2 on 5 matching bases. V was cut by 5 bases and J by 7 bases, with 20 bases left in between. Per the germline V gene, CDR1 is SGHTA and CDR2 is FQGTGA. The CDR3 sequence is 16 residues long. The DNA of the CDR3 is TGTGCCAGCAGCCCCTCCCCGGGATCGGGGAGCGGGGAGCTGTTTTTT. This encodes CASSPSPGSGSGELFF.

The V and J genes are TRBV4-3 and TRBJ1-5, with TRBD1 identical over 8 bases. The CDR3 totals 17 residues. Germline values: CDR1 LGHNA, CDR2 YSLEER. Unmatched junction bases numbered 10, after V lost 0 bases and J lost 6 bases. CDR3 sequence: CASSQDLGQGAGQPQHF. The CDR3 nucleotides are TGCGCCAGCAGCCAAGATCTTGGGCAGGGGGCAGGTCAGCCCCAGCATTTT.

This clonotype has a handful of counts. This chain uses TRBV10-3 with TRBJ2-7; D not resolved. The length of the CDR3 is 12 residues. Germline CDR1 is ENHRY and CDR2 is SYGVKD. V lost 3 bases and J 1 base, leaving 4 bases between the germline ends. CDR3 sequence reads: CAISDGSYEQYF. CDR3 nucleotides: TGTGCCATCAGTGACGGTTCCTACGAGCAGTACTTC.

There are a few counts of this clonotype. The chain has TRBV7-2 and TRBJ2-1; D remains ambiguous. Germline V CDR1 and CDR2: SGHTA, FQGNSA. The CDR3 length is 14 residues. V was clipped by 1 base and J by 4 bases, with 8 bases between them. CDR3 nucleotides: TGTGCCAGCAGCTTAGGGTGGGGTTACAATGAGCAGTTCTTC. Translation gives CASSLGWGYNEQFF.

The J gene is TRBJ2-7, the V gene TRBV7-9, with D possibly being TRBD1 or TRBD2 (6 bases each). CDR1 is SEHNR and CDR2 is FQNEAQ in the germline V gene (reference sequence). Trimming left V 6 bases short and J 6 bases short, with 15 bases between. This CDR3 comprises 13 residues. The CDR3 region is CASRTRGDLEQYF. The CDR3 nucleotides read TGTGCCAGCAGGACAAGGGGGGACCTCGAGCAGTACTTC.

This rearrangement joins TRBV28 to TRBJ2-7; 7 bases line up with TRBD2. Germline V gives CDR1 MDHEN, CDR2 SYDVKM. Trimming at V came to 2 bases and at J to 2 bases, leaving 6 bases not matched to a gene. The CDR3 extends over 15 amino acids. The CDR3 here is CASSLGGGPTYEQYF. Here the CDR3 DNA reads TGTGCCAGCAGTTTAGGGGGGGGACCAACCTACGAGCAGTACTTC.